This T cell receptor beta chain is drawn from a study of vaccination effects on CD4 cells after COVID-19 (dated by TCRdb to between 2021 and 2022). Study-level background: In the ViraFEST assay, PBMC were stimulated with viral peptide pools, and TCR sequencing was then used to find antigen-specific CD4+ T cell clonotypes based on their expansion. Across the study, the median time from the second dose to post-vaccine sampling was 72 days (range 14 to 241). Cultures from other donors in the study were sequenced with the Oncomine TCR Beta short-read assay on an Illumina iSeq 100. SARS-CoV-2 spike-specific CD4+ TCR repertoires from before and after mRNA vaccination were compared in COVID-19 convalescent patients and in infection-naive vaccine recipients. Altogether, some 10 COVID-19 convalescent patients and a few SARS-CoV-2-naive healthy vaccine recipients made up the full study. Each well held two million PBMC cultured in IMDM containing roughly 5% human AB serum, approximately 10 IU/ml IL-2 and gentamicin, along with roughly 10 ug/ml peptides. Samples were taken from three convalescent patients early (day +14) and late (day +241, +227, +161 respectively) after vaccination.

CDR1 and CDR2 (MNHEY, SVGAGI) derive from the germline V gene. Clipping removes 0 bases from V and 4 bases from J, with 4 as the unmatched junction base count. Taken from cysteine to phenylalanine, the CDR3 has 15 residues. The kept DNA is CDR3 alone, 45 bases in frame from the first base. After approximately eleven days of culture, CD4+ T cells were isolated with the EasySep CD4+ T cell isolation kit. PCR-confirmed SARS-CoV-2 infection had occurred in convalescent patients between March and December 2020, before the Alpha, Beta and Delta variants emerged in the United States. Participants received two doses of either the BNT162b2 or the mRNA-1273 mRNA SARS-CoV-2 vaccine. Half of the culture medium was replaced with fresh IL-2-containing medium on days 3 and 7. Each peptide stimulation condition was cultured in triplicate wells unless otherwise noted. Using Ficoll-Paque Plus gradient centrifugation, PBMC were separated from whole blood and then either used fresh or cryopreserved at -140C. The QIAamp micro DNA kit was used to extract genomic DNA from the cultured CD4+ T cells.

What the authors observed across the whole study: Only a small number of convalescent patients were included, and no early post-infection timepoints were available, which limited the study. In convalescent patients, the post-vaccine spike-reactive repertoire was composed mainly of new vaccine-induced clones that were largely distinct from infection-induced clones. Clones induced by infection and clones induced by vaccination both contracted markedly at late timepoints after vaccination, which fits with T cell responses waning over time.

On this clone itself: The clone's antigen remains unknown. No clone much larger than this one lies a single base away; base qualities are absent.

The library came from the immunoSEQ multiplex PCR assay. DNA from the cultured and isolated CD4+ T cells underwent TCR beta CDR3 sequencing. The published analysis was carried out like this. Non-productive TCR sequences were removed, reads were trimmed to the CDR3 region, and CDR3s of at least 7 amino acids were retained. Antigen-specific clonotypes were identified using the MANAFEST web app by comparison of expansion in peptide wells against reference cultures. To be called positive, a clone needed expansion at FDR<0.05 compared with the reference and with all other wells, an odds ratio greater than 5, and a frequency greater than 0.1% in two replicate wells. Clonotypes significantly expanded in SARS-CoV-2 spike wells and in at least one common cold coronavirus spike condition were defined as cross-reactive. CDR3 similarity was assessed by Levenshtein distance using the stringdist R package, and unrooted trees were constructed with ape in R 3.6.1. TCRdb stores this immuneACCESS table with in-frame sequences only. Part of the clones is absent; in the studies checked, under half of the shortfall reflects unresolved V genes, and no reason is known for the rest. V and J calls and clone size are copied from that table; D and trimming were computed from the DNA. This sample comprises tens of thousands of clones, about 80% of them detected only once. About 3.7% of the sample lies in the top ten.

Material: CD4+ T cells from PBMCs cultured without peptide, obtained after COVID-19 vaccination. This receptor chain uses TRBV6-5 and TRBJ2-3, with TRBD2 identical over 7 junction bases. The TCR sequence derives from a human donor who had a prior SARS-CoV-2 infection. This receptor carries the CDR3 CASSYSAGDADTQYF. DNA sequence: TGTGCCAGCAGTTACTCTGCGGGAGACGCAGATACGCAGTATTTT.